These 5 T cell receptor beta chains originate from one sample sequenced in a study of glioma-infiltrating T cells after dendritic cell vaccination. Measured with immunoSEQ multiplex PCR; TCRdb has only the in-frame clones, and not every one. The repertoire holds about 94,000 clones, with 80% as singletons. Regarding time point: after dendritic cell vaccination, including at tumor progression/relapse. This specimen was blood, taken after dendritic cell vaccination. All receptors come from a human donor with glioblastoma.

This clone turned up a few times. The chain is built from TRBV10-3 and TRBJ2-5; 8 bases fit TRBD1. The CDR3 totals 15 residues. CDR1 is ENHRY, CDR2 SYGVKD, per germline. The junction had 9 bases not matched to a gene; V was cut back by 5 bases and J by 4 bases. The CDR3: CAISLRGLEGETQYF. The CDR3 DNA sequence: TGTGCCATCAGTCTCAGGGGGCTGGAGGGAGAGACCCAGTACTTC.

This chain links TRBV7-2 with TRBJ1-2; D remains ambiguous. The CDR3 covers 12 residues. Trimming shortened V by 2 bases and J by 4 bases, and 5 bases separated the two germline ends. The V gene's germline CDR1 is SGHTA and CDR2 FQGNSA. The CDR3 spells CASSLYLYGYTF. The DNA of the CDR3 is TGTGCCAGCAGCTTATATCTCTATGGCTACACCTTC.

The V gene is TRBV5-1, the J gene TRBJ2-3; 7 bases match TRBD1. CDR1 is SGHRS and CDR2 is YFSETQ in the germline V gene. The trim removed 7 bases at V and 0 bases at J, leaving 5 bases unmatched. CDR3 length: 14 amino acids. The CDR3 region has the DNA TGCGCCAGCCGGGACAGCCCTAGCACAGATACGCAGTATTTT. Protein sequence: CASRDSPSTDTQYF.

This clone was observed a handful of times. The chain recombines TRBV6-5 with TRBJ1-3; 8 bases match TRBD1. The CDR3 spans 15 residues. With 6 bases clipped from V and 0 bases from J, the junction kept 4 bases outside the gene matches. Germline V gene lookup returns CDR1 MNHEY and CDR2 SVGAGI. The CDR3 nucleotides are TGTGCCAGCAGGAATACAGGGGGCTCTGGAAACACCATATATTTT. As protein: CASRNTGGSGNTIYF.

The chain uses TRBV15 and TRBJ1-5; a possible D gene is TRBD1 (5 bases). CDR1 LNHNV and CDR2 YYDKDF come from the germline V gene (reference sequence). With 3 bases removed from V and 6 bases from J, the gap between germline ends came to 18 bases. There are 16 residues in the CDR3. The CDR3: CATSSGTPLRTQPQHF. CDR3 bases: TGTGCCACCAGCAGCGGGACTCCCCTACGGACTCAGCCCCAGCATTTT.